Listed below are T cell receptor beta chains from one sample, sequenced in a study of Graves' ophthalmopathy and Graves' hyperthyroidism. TCRdb analysed the multiplex PCR reads with MiXCR anew, one entry per CDR3 protein. The sample lists fewer than 600,000 distinct CDR3 sequences; around an eighth were seen once. The sequencing input was blood. The receptors come from a young woman with Graves' ophthalmopathy. Both conserved end residues are part of each CDR3. The D gene is left open where the match is weak. Size tells how often a clone was seen (once, few, many) or the class of an expanded clone, and some rows leave it out.

>many|TRBD1|TRBV7-3|TRBJ2-7
TGTGCCAGCAGCTTAACTAGGACAGGGCGAACGGTGCCCTACGAGCAGTACTTC
CASSLTRTGRTVPYEQYF
>many|.|TRBV10-2|TRBJ2-5
TGCGCCAGCAGTGAGTCGAGTGGGGGGTCGGAGACCCAGTACTTC
CASSESSGGSETQYF
>many|.|TRBV28|TRBJ1-2
TGTGCCAGCAGCAGTCAGGGTGGCCTTGGCTACACCTTC
CASSSQGGLGYTF
>many|TRBD2|TRBV10-3|TRBJ2-2
TGTGCCATCAGCAGCGGGACGAACACCGGGGAGCTGTTTTTT
CAISSGTNTGELFF
>many|.|TRBV28|TRBJ2-2
TGTGCCAGCATGACAGGGAACACCGGGGAGCTGTTTTTT
CASMTGNTGELFF
>.|.|TRBV7-8|TRBJ2-7
TGTGCCAGCAGCCCCAGACAGAACCTCTACGAGCAGTACTTC
CASSPRQNLYEQYF
>.|.|TRBV6-5|TRBJ1-6
TGTGCCAGCAGTTACTCGGGGGGATCCTATAATTCACCCCTCCACTTT
CASSYSGGSYNSPLHF
>many|TRBD1|TRBV12-3/TRBV12-4|TRBJ1-6
TGTGCCACCCGGAGGGGGCAAATTAATTCACCCCTCCACTTT
CATRRGQINSPLHF
>few|TRBD2|TRBV9|TRBJ2-2
TGTGCCAGCAGCCCCGGACTAGCGGTATACACCGGGGAGCTGTTTTTT
CASSPGLAVYTGELFF
>many|.|TRBV7-9|TRBJ1-1
TGTGCCAGCAGCTTAAACCAGCAGGGGAACACTGAAGCTTTCTTT
CASSLNQQGNTEAFF
>many|.|TRBV12-3/TRBV12-4|TRBJ2-2
TGTGCCAGCAGTCCCACAGAGCCGAACACCGGGGAGCTGTTTTTT
CASSPTEPNTGELFF
>many|TRBD1|TRBV6-2/TRBV6-3|TRBJ1-2
TGTGCCAGCAGATCGGGACAGGGGAGGAGAGGCTACACCTTC
CASRSGQGRRGYTF
>.|TRBD1|TRBV30|TRBJ1-1
TGTGCCTGGAGTGTTCCGACAGGGCACACTGAAGCTTTCTTT
CAWSVPTGHTEAFF
>many|.|TRBV30|TRBJ1-5
TGTGCCTGGAGAAGGGGGGACAATCAGCCCCAGCATTTT
CAWRRGDNQPQHF
>many|TRBD1|TRBV4-2|TRBJ2-2
TGTGCCAGCAGCCGGGACGGGACAGGGAGGACCGGGGAGCTGTTTTTT
CASSRDGTGRTGELFF
>many|TRBD2|TRBV19|TRBJ2-7
TGTGCCAGTAGTATCAGGCTAGCGGGCTCCTACGAGCAGTACTTC
CASSIRLAGSYEQYF
>few|TRBD1|TRBV7-3|TRBJ2-5
TGTGCCAGCAGCTTAACGACGACAGGGGGTGAGACCCAGTACTTC
CASSLTTTGGETQYF
>few|TRBD1|TRBV24-1|TRBJ2-2
TGTGCCACCGGGACAGGGGTCACCGGGGAGCTGTTTTTT
CATGTGVTGELFF
>many|.|TRBV20-1|TRBJ1-5
TGCAGTGCTTCCCAGGGTCATAGCAATCAGCCCCAGCATTTT
CSASQGHSNQPQHF
>many|TRBD2|TRBV10-2|TRBJ2-5
TGCGCCAGCCAGGGACTAGCGGGAGAAGAGACCCAGTACTTC
CASQGLAGEETQYF
>.|TRBD2|TRBV29-1|TRBJ2-7
TGCAGCGTCGCCTTGGGGACTAGCGATCACGAGCAGTACTTC
CSVALGTSDHEQYF
>.|.|TRBV5-1|TRBJ1-1
TGCGCCAGCAGTGGAGAGCCAGTTAACACTGAAGCTTTCTTT
CASSGEPVNTEAFF
>many|.|TRBV6-5|TRBJ1-6
TGTGCCAGCAGTTACTCGGGTGATTCACCCCTCCACTTT
CASSYSGDSPLHF
>many|.|TRBV9|TRBJ1-1
TGTGCCAGCAACCCGGGGGGGGACACTGAAGCTTTCTTT
CASNPGGDTEAFF
>many|.|TRBV20-1|TRBJ2-2
TGCAGTGCTAGAGATCACCGGGACCGGATCACCGGGGAGCTGTTTTTT
CSARDHRDRITGELFF
>few|TRBD2|TRBV30|TRBJ2-7
TGTGCCTGGAGACGTAGCGGGACATCTTACGAGCAGTACTTC
CAWRRSGTSYEQYF
>many|.|TRBV6-1|TRBJ1-6
TGTGCCAGCACCCAGGGGCCTATCGGTTCACCCCTCCACTTT
CASTQGPIGSPLHF
>few|.|TRBV3-1|TRBJ2-1
TGTGCCAGCAGCCAAGGTGGTTCCGGGAGCCCCTACAATGAGCAGTTCTTC
CASSQGGSGSPYNEQFF
>many|TRBD1|TRBV20-1|TRBJ1-1
TGCAGTGCTAGAGATCCGGGACAGGGGTTTTACACTGAAGCTTTCTTT
CSARDPGQGFYTEAFF
>many|.|TRBV4-1|TRBJ2-2
TGCGCCAGCAGCCAAGTAGTAGGGAGAACCGGGGAGCTGTTTTTT
CASSQVVGRTGELFF
>many|.|TRBV20-1|TRBJ1-6
TGCAGTGCTAGAGGACAGCTGGGGGATTCACCCCTCCACTTT
CSARGQLGDSPLHF
>many|.|TRBV28|TRBJ2-7
TGTGCCAGCAGTTTTTCTCTGGACAGCCGTGCCTACGAGCAGTACTTC
CASSFSLDSRAYEQYF
>many|.|TRBV5-1|TRBJ2-5
TGCGCCAGCAGCTTGGTCAGCTACGAGACCCAGTACTTC
CASSLVSYETQYF
>once|TRBD2|TRBV6-1|TRBJ2-7
TGTGCCAGCAGACTAGCGGGAGGGCTGGGGGAGCAGTACTTC
CASRLAGGLGEQYF
>.|TRBD1|TRBV5-1|TRBJ1-2
TGCGCCAGCAGCTTAGACAGGGTGAACTATGGCTACACCTTC
CASSLDRVNYGYTF
>many|TRBD1|TRBV28|TRBJ2-7
TGTGCCAGCAGTCCCGGGGACAGGCGTTACGAGCAGTACTTC
CASSPGDRRYEQYF
>many|.|TRBV15|TRBJ1-2
TGTGCCACCAGCACCCGTCAGACGACGGGCGGCGGCTACACCTTC
CATSTRQTTGGGYTF
>many|TRBD1|TRBV11-3|TRBJ1-3
TGTGCCAGCAGCATCGGACAGGGCGGCAGGTTTTTT
CASSIGQGGRFF
>.|.|TRBV20-1|TRBJ1-1
TGCATGACCGTATTGTACACTGATGCTTTCTTT
CMTVLYTDAFF
>.|TRBD2|TRBV19|TRBJ2-1
TGTGCCAGTAGTATGCTAGCGGGAGTCGGTGAGCAGTTCTTC
CASSMLAGVGEQFF
>.|.|TRBV11-2|TRBJ2-7
TGTGCCAGCAGCTTAGAGGCAAGGGAGACCTACGAGCATTATTTC
CASSLEARETYEHYF
>.|.|TRBV2|TRBJ1-2
TGTGCCAGCAGTGAAACTGCCTCGGGACCTCACTATGGCTACACCTTC
CASSETASGPHYGYTF
>few|.|TRBV20-1|TRBJ2-7
TGCAGTGCTATAAAAATTCGACAGGTTACCGACCTAGCGGCGACGGTCTTCTACGAGCAGTACTTC
CSAIKIRQVTDLAATVFYEQYF
>few|.|TRBV18|TRBJ2-5
TGTGCCAGCTCACTTCGCCAAGAGACCCAGTACTTC
CASSLRQETQYF
>many|.|TRBV11-2|TRBJ2-7
TGTGCCAGCAGGTCCATCGACTTGCCCCACTACGAGCAGTACTTC
CASRSIDLPHYEQYF
>many|.|TRBV30|TRBJ1-5
TGTGCCTGGAGTCCGGGAATCGGCAATCAGCCCCAGCATTTT
CAWSPGIGNQPQHF
>many|.|TRBV20-1|TRBJ2-2
TGCAGTGCTAAGCGGCCCGGGATAGAGGTGGAGCTGTTTTTT
CSAKRPGIEVELFF
>many|.|TRBV18|TRBJ2-5
TGTGCCAGCTCACCACAGGGAAAACAAGAGACCCAGTACTTC
CASSPQGKQETQYF
>few|.|TRBV2|TRBJ1-1
TGTGCCAGCAGTGAATGGGGGACTCAGGGCACTGAAGCTTTCTTT
CASSEWGTQGTEAFF
>many|TRBD2|TRBV6-1|TRBJ2-5
TGTGCCAGCAGTGCGACTAGCGGGGGGGCTCGGGAGACCCAGTACTTC
CASSATSGGARETQYF
>.|.|TRBV19|TRBJ2-5
TGTGCCAGTAGTATTTCGGCAACCGAAGGGGAGACCCAGTACTTC
CASSISATEGETQYF
>many|.|TRBV5-1|TRBJ1-3
TGCGCCAGCAGCTCGACAGATTCTGGAAACACCATATATTTT
CASSSTDSGNTIYF
>many|.|TRBV30|TRBJ1-2
TGTGCCTGGATGCCAGGACCTGGCTACACCTTC
CAWMPGPGYTF